What follows is one T cell receptor (beta chain) and its context. The antigen remains unidentified. The data originate from a study of blood T cells in healthy people across ages. Study-level findings and limits: The diversity estimates, figures obtained from one million T cells, were considered underestimates. Changes seen in expanded clonotypes were possibly confounded by donor CMV status left unknown. Per-million-T-cell TCR beta diversity fell roughly linearly with age.

The use of a sample-barcoded 5' primer and a J-beta primer mix characterized a second PCR of roughly 6 to 11 cycles. Each of the samples gave a minimum of 2.5 million paired-end reads that contained CDR3. TCRdb independently ran MiXCR on the 5' RACE reads; one entry per CDR3 protein. The top ten hold around 12% of the sample, which has about 1.1 million distinct CDR3 sequences, under 40% seen once. CDR3 length: 14 residues. Germline V gene lookup returns CDR1 SGHTA and CDR2 FQGNSA. The V gene end was trimmed by 4 bases and the J gene end by 7 bases; junction bases not matched to a gene: 7. This clonotype was obtained from a man aged 18 to 35 in good health. Sequenced material: blood. The chain joins TRBV7-2 to TRBJ2-1, with 7 bases that match TRBD2. As DNA, the CDR3 is TGTGCCAGCAGCTCGACTAGCAAGCTGAATGAGCAGTTCTTC. Its translation is CASSSTSKLNEQFF. Full variable domain (remainder filled in from reference TRBV7-2 and TRBJ2-1): GAGVSQSPSNKVTEKGKDVELRCDPISGHTALYWYRQSLGQGLEFLIYFQGNSAPDKSGLPSDRFSAERTGGSVSTLTIQRTQQEDSAVYLCASSSTSKLNEQFFGPGTRLTVL.